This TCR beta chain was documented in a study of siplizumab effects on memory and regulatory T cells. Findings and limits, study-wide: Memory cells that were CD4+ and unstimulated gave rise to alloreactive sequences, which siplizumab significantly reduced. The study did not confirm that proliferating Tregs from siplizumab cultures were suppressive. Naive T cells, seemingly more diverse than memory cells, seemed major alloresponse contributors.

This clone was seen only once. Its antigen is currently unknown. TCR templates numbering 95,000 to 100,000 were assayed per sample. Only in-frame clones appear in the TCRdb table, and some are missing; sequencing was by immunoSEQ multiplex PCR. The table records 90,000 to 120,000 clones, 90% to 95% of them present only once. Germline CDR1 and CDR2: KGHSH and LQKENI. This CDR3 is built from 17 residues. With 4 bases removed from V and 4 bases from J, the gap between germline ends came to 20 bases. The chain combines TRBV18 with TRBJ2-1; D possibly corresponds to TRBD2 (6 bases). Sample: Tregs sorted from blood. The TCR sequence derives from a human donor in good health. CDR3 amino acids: CASSRLRGGITYNEQFF. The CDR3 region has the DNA TGTGCCAGCTCACGCTTACGGGGCGGGATTACTTACAATGAGCAGTTCTTC.